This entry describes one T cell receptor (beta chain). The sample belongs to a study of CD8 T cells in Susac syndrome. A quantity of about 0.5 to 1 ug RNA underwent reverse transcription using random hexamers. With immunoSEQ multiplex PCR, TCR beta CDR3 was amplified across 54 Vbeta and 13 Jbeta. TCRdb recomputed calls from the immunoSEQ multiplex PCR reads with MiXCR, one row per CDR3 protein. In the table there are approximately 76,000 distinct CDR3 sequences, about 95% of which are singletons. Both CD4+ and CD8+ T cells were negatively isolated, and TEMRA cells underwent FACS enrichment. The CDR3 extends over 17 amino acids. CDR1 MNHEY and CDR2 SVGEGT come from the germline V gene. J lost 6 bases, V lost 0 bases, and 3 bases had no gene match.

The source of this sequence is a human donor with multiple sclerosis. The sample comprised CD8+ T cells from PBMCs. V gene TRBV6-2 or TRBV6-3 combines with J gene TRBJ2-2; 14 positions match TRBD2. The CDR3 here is CASSYSGGLAGAGELFF. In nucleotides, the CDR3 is TGTGCCAGCAGTTACTCCGGGGGACTAGCGGGGGCCGGGGAGCTGTTTTTT.